This TCR beta chain came from a study of early T cells in non-severe SARS-CoV-2 infection. Whole-study context: It was bulk RNA from unsorted whole blood that was sequenced, and the chains were unpaired.

This clonotype was seen a few times. Its antigen is not identified. This CDR3 contains 15 residues. The germline V gene encodes CDR1 LNHNV and CDR2 YYDKDF (reference sequence). V was pared by 5 bases and J by 4 bases, with 8 bases of the junction left unmatched. MiXCR was run by TCRdb on the 5' RACE reads, yielding one entry per CDR3 protein. The top ten clones hold 4% to 5% of a sample with 25,000 to 30,000 distinct CDR3 sequences, approximately 4.4% of them seen once. Overall study results and limits: Sequences matched to VDJdb favored anti-spike CD8 responses, while private and CD4 specificities were missed.

The sequence was collected from an adult who was a healthcare worker with PCR-confirmed SARS-CoV-2 infection or an uninfected control (not recorded which). The V call is TRBV15, the J call TRBJ2-1; 7 nucleotides match TRBD2. The source material was whole blood. In nucleotides, the CDR3 is TGTGCCACCAGCCCAAGTCCTAGCGGTTACAATGAGCAGTTCTTC. This gives the protein CATSPSPSGYNEQFF.